This TCR beta chain is from a study of tumor and adjacent non-tumor tissue in lung cancer (dated by TCRdb to 2017 to 2018). At the level of the whole study: Patients with adenocarcinoma (12), squamous cell carcinoma (2) and small cell lung cancer (1) were included in the cohort. Ages among the roughly 15 patients ranged from roughly 31 to 85 years, there were roughly ten men and 5 women, and disease was at TNM stage I to III. Sequencing generated a total of 125,075,908 productive TCRbeta reads, averaging approximately 3.8 million reads per sample. Using bulk TCRbeta repertoires from roughly 14 lung cancer patients, the study set lung tumor tissue side by side with matched distant non-tumor lung tissue. For each patient, one tumor sample and one normal lung sample were taken, giving around 31 paired specimens that underwent TCRbeta CDR3 sequencing. General findings and caveats noted by the study authors: Tumor tissue showed significantly greater TCR diversity (inverse Simpson) than normal lung tissue (around 450 vs 150, P = 0.0075, Mann-Whitney U test). Only approximately 14 patients were in the cohort, and the authors stated that larger samples and more detailed clinical data are needed. The methods do not name the sequencing platform or mention unique molecular identifiers. Significantly higher TCR diversity was found in younger patients, and higher tumor TCR diversity was associated with shorter overall and disease-free survival. In normal lung, the top 100 clones accounted for a significantly larger cumulative share of the repertoire than in tumor tissue. Peripheral blood was not sequenced, so blood TCRbeta repertoires were not examined in the lung cancer patients of the study.

Libraries were prepared through multiplex PCR. The instrument given in TCRdb is Illumina HiSeq 2500. Following protocols modified from ARM-PCR, the researchers constructed TCRbeta libraries through three rounds of nested PCR with primers (Table S4). Before sequencing, PCR products of 200-500 bp were cut from the gel and purified using the QIAquick gel extraction kit. For the original study's pipeline: Reads were cleaned using Trimmomatic, were merged into complete CDR3 sequences using FLASH, and were assigned to V(D)J germline segments using MiTCR. Clonal diversity was calculated as the inverse Simpson's index using VDJtools. Productive reads were defined as in-frame sequences without a premature stop codon. In-frame beta chains were kept once TCRdb had trimmed the public reads at Q25 with fastp and called clones with MiXCR. Rows are combined by CDR3 protein, so each entry shows the most common genes and DNA. TCRdb's processing, not the authors', yielded these V and J calls. The sample has 35,000 to 55,000 distinct CDR3 sequences on record, roughly 60% of them singletons. The top ten hold over 40% of the sample.

The germline V gene (reference sequence) gives CDR1 as MNHNY and CDR2 as SVGAGI. The cysteine opens and the phenylalanine closes a CDR3 of 17 amino acids. Only the CDR3 part of the read is kept: 51 bases, read in frame from the first base. Remarks on this clonotype: There is no known antigen for this receptor. The germline gene is not matched at one end of the junction; a read error may be the cause.

RNA was extracted from bulk unsorted tissue and checked for quality with a NanoDrop ND-1000 and an Agilent 2100. For the normal lung samples, distant non-tumor tissue was collected more than 3 cm away from the tumor edge. The donors were newly diagnosed lung cancer patients admitted for thoracic surgery in China from August to November 2014 who had not received prior chemotherapy. Anyone who had undergone radiotherapy or chemotherapy before, or who had another cancer at the same time, was left out of the study. Surgical tissue pieces of about 1-2.3 cm3 were preserved in RNAlater solution and were kept at -80 degrees C until use.

The chain joins TRBV6-6 to TRBJ2-7, with 8 middle bases fitting TRBD2. The sample taken for sequencing was distant non-tumor lung tissue. The TCR comes from a man aged 50-60 years with non-small cell lung cancer. CDR3 reads: CASSPNSGSPNSYQQYF. Read as DNA, the sequence is TGTGCAAGCAGCCCCAACAGCGGGAGCCCCAACTCCTACCAGCAGTACTTC.